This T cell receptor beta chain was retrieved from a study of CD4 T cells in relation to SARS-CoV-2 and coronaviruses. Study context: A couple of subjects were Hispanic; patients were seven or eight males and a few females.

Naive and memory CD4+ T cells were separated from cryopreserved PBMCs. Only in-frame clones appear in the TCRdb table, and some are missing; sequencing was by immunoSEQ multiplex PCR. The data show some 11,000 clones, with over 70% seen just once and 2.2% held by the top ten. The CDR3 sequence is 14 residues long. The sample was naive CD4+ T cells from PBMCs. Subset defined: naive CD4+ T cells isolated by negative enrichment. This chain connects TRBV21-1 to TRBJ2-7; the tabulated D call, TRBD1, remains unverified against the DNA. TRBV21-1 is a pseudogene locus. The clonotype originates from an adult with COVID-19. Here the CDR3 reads CASSPIQGPYEQYF. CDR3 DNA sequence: TGTGCCAGCAGCCCAATTCAGGGGCCCTACGAGCAGTACTTC.